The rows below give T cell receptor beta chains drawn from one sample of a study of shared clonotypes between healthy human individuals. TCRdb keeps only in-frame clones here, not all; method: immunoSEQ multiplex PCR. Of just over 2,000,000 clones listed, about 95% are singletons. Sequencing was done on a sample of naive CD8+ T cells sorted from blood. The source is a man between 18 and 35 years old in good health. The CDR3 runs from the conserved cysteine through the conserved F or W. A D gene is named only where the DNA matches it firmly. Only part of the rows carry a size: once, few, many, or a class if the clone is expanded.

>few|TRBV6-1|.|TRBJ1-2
TGTGCCAGCAGCGACGGACTCGGCTCGTATGGCTACACCTTC
CASSDGLGSYGYTF
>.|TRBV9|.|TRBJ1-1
TGTGCCAGCAGCGTAGACGGGGGGATGGGCACTGAAGCTTTCTTT
CASSVDGGMGTEAFF
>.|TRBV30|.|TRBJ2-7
TGTGCCTGGAGTGTACCGAGGTACGAGCAGTACTTC
CAWSVPRYEQYF
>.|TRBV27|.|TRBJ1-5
TGTGCCAGCCACAGACAGACCCCAGATAGCAATCAGCCCCAGCATTTT
CASHRQTPDSNQPQHF
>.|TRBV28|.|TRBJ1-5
TGTGCCAGCAGTTTACTCAGCAATCAGCCCCAGCATTTT
CASSLLSNQPQHF
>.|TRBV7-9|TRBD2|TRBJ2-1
TGTGCCAGCAGCCCCTCGGGGGTAGCGGGGGGAATCTACAATGAGCAGTTCTTC
CASSPSGVAGGIYNEQFF
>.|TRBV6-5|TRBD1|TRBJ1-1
TGTGCCAGCAGTTACACAGGGGGGTGGAACACTGAAGCTTTCTTT
CASSYTGGWNTEAFF
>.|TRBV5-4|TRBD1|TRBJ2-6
TGTGCCAGCAGCTCCCGGACAGGCCGAACCTCTGGGGCCAACGTCCTGACTTTC
CASSSRTGRTSGANVLTF
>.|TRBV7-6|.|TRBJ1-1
TGTGCCAGCAGCTTAGGGCAGGGGATCACTGAAGCTTTCTTT
CASSLGQGITEAFF
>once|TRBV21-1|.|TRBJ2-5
TGTGCCAGCAGCAAAATTTGTGTGTCAGAGGTCCAAGAGACCCAGTACTTC
CASSKICVSEVQETQYF
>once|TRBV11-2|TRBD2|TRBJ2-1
TGTGCCAGCAGCTTGGGGACCGGGGGGACTTACAATGAGCAGTTCTTC
CASSLGTGGTYNEQFF
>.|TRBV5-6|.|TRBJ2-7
TGTGCCAGCAGCTTAGGCGGTGCTCGCTCCTACGAGCAGTACTTC
CASSLGGARSYEQYF
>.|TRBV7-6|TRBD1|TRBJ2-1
TGTGCCAGCAGCTCGGTGCCGGGACAGGGGGCGAAGGAGCAGTTCTTC
CASSSVPGQGAKEQFF
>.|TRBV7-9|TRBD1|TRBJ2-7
TGTGCCAGCAGCTCCCGGGACAGGGGGCTCGAGCAGTACTTC
CASSSRDRGLEQYF
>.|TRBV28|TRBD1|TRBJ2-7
TGTGCCAGCAGCGAGGGACAGGGAGTATACGGGCAGTACTTC
CASSEGQGVYGQYF
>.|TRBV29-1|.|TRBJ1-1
TGCAGCGTTGGGGCAGGGCTGGGTTCTGAAGCTTTCTTT
CSVGAGLGSEAFF
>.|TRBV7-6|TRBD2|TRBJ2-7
TGTGCCAGCAGCTTAGTGGGAGGGGACTACGAGCAGTACTTC
CASSLVGGDYEQYF
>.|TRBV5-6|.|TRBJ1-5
TGTGCCAGCAGCTCCCTCCGACAGGAAGGGAATCAGCCCCAGCATTTT
CASSSLRQEGNQPQHF
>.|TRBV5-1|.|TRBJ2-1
TGCGCCAGCAGCAAGGGGGTCTACAATGAGCAGTTCTTC
CASSKGVYNEQFF
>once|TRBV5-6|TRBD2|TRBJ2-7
TGTGCCAGCAGCTTGGTTCTAGCGGGGGCCGAGCAGTACTTC
CASSLVLAGAEQYF
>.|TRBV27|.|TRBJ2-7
TGTGCCAGCAGCCAGACGGCGAATTCTAATTACGAGCAGTACTTC
CASSQTANSNYEQYF
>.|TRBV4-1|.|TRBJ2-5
TGCGCCAGCAGCCAAGAACAGAGACAAGAGACCCAGTACTTC
CASSQEQRQETQYF
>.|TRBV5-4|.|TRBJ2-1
TGTGCCAGCAGCTCGGGCCCTAATGAGCAGTTCTTC
CASSSGPNEQFF
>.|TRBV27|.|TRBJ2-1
TGTGCCAGCAGACTGATTGGAAGCTCCTACAATGAGCAGTTCTTC
CASRLIGSSYNEQFF
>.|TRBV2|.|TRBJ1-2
TGTGCCAGCAGTGGTACAGGCTCTAACTATGGCTACACCTTC
CASSGTGSNYGYTF